The rows below give T cell receptor beta chains drawn from one sample of a study of cytomegalovirus exposure and HLA in healthy donors. Repertoires were generated with immunoSEQ multiplex PCR, while TCRdb's copy carries only in-frame clones and drops some. Its listing shows approximately 140,000 clones. The sequenced sample consisted of PBMCs. The receptors were sampled from a woman between 18 and 30 years old in good health and CMV-seronegative. CDR3s include the opening cysteine and the closing phenylalanine or tryptophan. A D gene is named only where the DNA matches it firmly.

D gene | J gene | V gene | CDR3 protein | CDR3 DNA
- | TRBJ1-2 | TRBV11-2 | CASSLEGGINYGYTF | TGTGCCAGCAGCTTAGAGGGAGGGATAAACTATGGCTACACCTTC
TRBD1 | TRBJ1-2 | TRBV11-2 | CASSSGQGAFNGYTF | TGTGCCAGCAGCTCCGGACAGGGGGCGTTTAATGGCTACACCTTC
TRBD1 | TRBJ2-7 | TRBV7-9 | CASSFEDRAPSYEQYF | TGTGCCAGCAGCTTTGAAGACAGGGCTCCTTCCTACGAGCAGTACTTC
- | TRBJ2-4 | TRBV4-1 | CASSLRVKVDIQYF | TGCGCCAGCAGCCTCAGGGTAAAGGTGGACATTCAGTACTTC
TRBD1 | TRBJ2-2 | TRBV28 | CASSAGTGRSTGELFF | TGTGCCAGCAGCGCCGGGACAGGGAGGAGCACCGGGGAGCTGTTTTTT
- | TRBJ2-7 | TRBV2 | CASSKETGSYEQYF | TGTGCCAGCTCGAAGGAGACTGGCTCCTACGAGCAGTACTTC
- | TRBJ1-4 | TRBV4-2 | CASSQDPSGGNEKLFF | TGTGCCAGCAGCCAAGATCCTTCCGGGGGAAATGAAAAACTGTTTTTT
- | TRBJ1-2 | TRBV19 | CASTIGGSGYTF | TGTGCCAGTACCATCGGAGGCTCTGGCTACACCTTC
- | TRBJ2-4 | TRBV5-4 | CASSLASRRAKNIQYF | TGTGCCAGCAGCTTGGCCAGCAGGCGAGCCAAAAACATTCAGTACTTC
TRBD1 | TRBJ1-2 | TRBV4-3 | CASSPGDRGASGYTF | TGCGCCAGCAGCCCGGGGGACAGGGGGGCCTCGGGCTACACCTTC
TRBD1 | TRBJ1-1 | TRBV29-1 | CSVRLEGTETEAFF | TGCAGCGTTAGGCTGGAAGGGACAGAAACTGAAGCTTTCTTT
TRBD2 | TRBJ2-5 | TRBV2 | CASSFGTSGKETQYF | TGTGCCAGCAGCTTCGGGACTAGCGGAAAAGAGACCCAGTACTTC
TRBD1 | TRBJ1-2 | TRBV10-3 | CASRSGQGGHGYTF | TGTGCCAGCCGATCCGGACAGGGAGGGCATGGCTACACCTTC
TRBD1 | TRBJ1-6 | TRBV4-2 | CASSQPGQGMNSPLHF | TGTGCCAGCAGCCAACCTGGACAGGGGATGAATTCACCCCTCCACTTT
- | TRBJ2-4 | TRBV4-1 | CASSQDGQGSGIQYF | TGCGCCAGCAGCCAAGATGGGCAGGGATCAGGCATTCAGTACTTC
TRBD2 | TRBJ2-1 | TRBV6-6 | CASSPGLDYNEQFF | TGTGCCAGCAGTCCCGGACTAGACTACAATGAGCAGTTCTTC
TRBD1 | TRBJ2-2 | TRBV5-1 | CASSKETGDTGELFF | TGCGCCAGCAGCAAGGAGACAGGGGACACCGGGGAGCTGTTTTTT
- | TRBJ2-2 | TRBV6-5 | CASRGQLTGELFF | TGTGCCAGCAGGGGACAACTCACCGGGGAGCTGTTTTTT
- | TRBJ2-7 | TRBV4-1 | CASSHEEYRSSYEQYF | TGCGCCAGCAGCCATGAAGAATACAGAAGCTCCTACGAGCAGTACTTC
TRBD1 | TRBJ2-4 | TRBV28 | CAGRDSGADIQYF | TGTGCCGGCCGGGACAGTGGAGCGGACATTCAGTACTTC
- | TRBJ1-3 | TRBV19 | CASTVRAGNTIYF | TGTGCCAGTACGGTACGAGCAGGAAACACCATATATTTT
- | TRBJ1-2 | TRBV19 | CASSSARQPPNYGYTF | TGTGCCAGTAGTTCGGCCCGACAGCCCCCTAACTATGGCTACACCTTC
- | TRBJ2-2 | TRBV7-2 | CATPRGVGQNTGELFF | TGTGCCACCCCCAGGGGGGTAGGACAGAACACCGGGGAGCTGTTTTTT
- | TRBJ1-1 | TRBV7-3 | CASSLSGATEAFF | TGTGCCAGCAGCTTATCAGGGGCCACTGAAGCTTTCTTT
- | TRBJ2-3 | TRBV5-1 | CASSWGPRGRYTDTQYF | TGCGCCAGCAGCTGGGGGCCGCGGGGGCGCTACACAGATACGCAGTATTTT
- | TRBJ2-1 | TRBV9 | CASSVAPSSDNEQFF | TGTGCCAGCAGCGTAGCTCCCTCTAGCGACAATGAGCAGTTCTTC
- | TRBJ2-3 | TRBV18 | CASSGTPSTDTQYF | TGTGCCAGCTCGGGGACACCTAGCACAGATACGCAGTATTTT
- | TRBJ1-1 | TRBV11-2 | CASSLSGTLNTEAFF | TGTGCCAGCAGCCTGTCCGGGACACTGAACACTGAAGCTTTCTTT
TRBD2 | TRBJ2-5 | TRBV9 | CASSVSGSQAETQYF | TGTGCCAGCAGCGTCAGCGGGAGTCAGGCAGAGACCCAGTACTTC
- | TRBJ2-3 | TRBV6-4 | CASRLSGTDTQYF | TGTGCCAGCAGACTCTCCGGCACAGATACGCAGTATTTT
TRBD2 | TRBJ2-5 | TRBV30 | CAWQGLAVLKETQYF | TGTGCCTGGCAAGGACTAGCGGTACTCAAAGAGACCCAGTACTTC
- | TRBJ2-7 | TRBV11-1 | CASNRGGSYEQYF | TGTGCCAGCAACCGGGGAGGCTCCTACGAGCAGTACTTC
- | TRBJ1-3 | TRBV5-1 | CASSPPGSGNTIYF | TGCGCCAGCAGCCCCCCGGGGTCAGGAAACACCATATATTTT
- | TRBJ1-3 | TRBV11-3 | CASSLESGSGNTIYF | TGTGCCAGCAGCTTAGAATCCGGGTCTGGAAACACCATATATTTT
TRBD1 | TRBJ1-5 | TRBV6-1 | CASSATGGSNQPQHF | TGTGCCAGCAGTGCAACAGGGGGTAGCAATCAGCCCCAGCATTTT
- | TRBJ1-1 | TRBV6-5 | CASSYSIRNTEAFF | TGTGCCAGCAGTTACTCTATCCGGAACACTGAAGCTTTCTTT
- | TRBJ2-7 | TRBV7-9 | CASSQGAASSYEQYF | TGTGCCAGCAGCCAAGGGGCGGCAAGCTCCTACGAGCAGTACTTC
- | TRBJ2-2 | TRBV4-1 | CASSQGTVGTNTGELFF | TGCGCCAGCAGCCAAGGCACCGTAGGGACTAACACCGGGGAGCTGTTTTTT
TRBD1 | TRBJ2-7 | TRBV7-9 | CASSPNRGINEQYF | TGTGCCAGCAGCCCTAACAGGGGGATCAACGAGCAGTACTTC
- | TRBJ1-3 | TRBV5-1 | CASSLDARAGNTIYF | TGCGCCAGCAGCTTGGACGCTCGAGCGGGAAACACCATATATTTT
TRBD1 | TRBJ1-5 | TRBV19 | CASSIGRDRGNNQPQHF | TGTGCCAGTAGTATAGGTCGGGACAGGGGAAATAATCAGCCCCAGCATTTT
TRBD1 | TRBJ2-3 | TRBV5-1 | CASSGQGVGDTQYF | TGCGCCAGCAGCGGACAGGGTGTCGGAGATACGCAGTATTTT
- | TRBJ1-6 | TRBV30 | CAWTTGSSYNSPLHF | TGTGCCTGGACCACGGGGAGCTCCTATAATTCACCCCTCCACTTT
TRBD2 | TRBJ2-7 | TRBV19 | CASRPGTSAYEQYF | TGTGCCAGTCGTCCCGGGACTAGCGCCTACGAGCAGTACTTC
- | TRBJ1-5 | TRBV30 | CAWSVVGRLLPQHF | TGTGCCTGGAGTGTAGTGGGCAGGTTATTGCCCCAGCATTTT
TRBD2 | TRBJ2-1 | TRBV5-6 | CASSPYGLAGEGNEQFF | TGTGCCAGCAGCCCCTACGGACTAGCGGGAGAGGGCAATGAGCAGTTCTTC
TRBD1 | TRBJ2-2 | TRBV5-1 | CASSLTGGTGELFF | TGCGCCAGCAGCTTAACAGGGGGAACCGGGGAGCTGTTTTTT
- | TRBJ2-5 | TRBV2 | CASRGGGETQYF | TGTGCCAGCAGAGGGGGAGGGGAGACCCAGTACTTC
TRBD1 | TRBJ1-5 | TRBV18 | CASSPDRGPQPQHF | TGTGCCAGCTCACCGGACAGGGGGCCTCAGCCCCAGCATTTT
- | TRBJ2-7 | TRBV6-1 | CASSDRGYEQYF | TGTGCCAGCAGTGACAGGGGATACGAGCAGTACTTC
- | TRBJ2-7 | TRBV2 | CASRVQGRNEQYF | TGTGCCAGCAGGGTCCAGGGCAGGAACGAGCAGTACTTC
TRBD2 | TRBJ2-1 | TRBV11-2 | CASSTWSLGGRNEQFF | TGTGCCAGCAGCACGTGGAGTTTAGGCGGGAGGAATGAGCAGTTCTTC
- | TRBJ2-3 | TRBV19 | CASSTGGSRGGTDTQYF | TGTGCCAGTAGTACTGGTGGGTCTAGAGGAGGCACAGATACGCAGTATTTT
- | TRBJ1-1 | TRBV19 | CASSMRAGSAEAFF | TGTGCCAGTAGTATGCGTGCGGGGAGCGCTGAAGCTTTCTTT